The present TCR beta chain was sequenced within a study of CD4+ T cells in melanoma. Sequencing was performed with immunoSEQ multiplex PCR; in TCRdb, only in-frame clones are kept and a portion is missing. Of more than 110,000 clones listed, about 93% were seen once; the top ten hold 1.5%. This receptor was obtained from a human donor with melanoma.

For the CDR3, the DNA is TGTGCCAGCAGCTTAGATCCCGCGGTCTCTGGAAACACCATATATTTT. It encodes CASSLDPAVSGNTIYF. The chain is built from TRBV7-9 and TRBJ1-3; unclear D gene. The CDR3 has 16 residues. CDR1 is SEHNR and CDR2 is FQNEAQ in the germline V gene (reference sequence). Trimming removed 1 base at V and 0 bases at J, with 10 bases between.